These 25 T cell receptor beta chains originate from one sample sequenced in a study of beta chain features in type 1 diabetes. The whole isolated RNA underwent reverse transcription, so sequencing captured expressed TCRB transcripts. Libraries were prepared by immunoSEQ multiplex PCR; TCRdb keeps only in-frame clonotypes and omits some of them. This table has around 200,000 clones, less than 15% appearing once. The specimen sequenced was central memory CD4+ T cells from blood. These receptor sequences come from a woman under 30 in good health.

This clone has a handful of counts. This same CDR3 is encoded by further DNA sequences in the sample. V gene TRBV14 combines with J gene TRBJ2-5, with TRBD1 matching 7 bases. The germline V gene has CDR1 SGHDN and CDR2 FVKESK. The V and J ends lost 4 bases and 4 bases, in that order; junction bases with no gene match: 3. The CDR3 runs to 13 residues. The chain's CDR3 is CASSLYRGETQYF. In nucleotides, the CDR3 is TGTGCCAGCAGCCTCTACAGGGGAGAGACCCAGTACTTC.

This clone was picked up a small number of times. The chain combines TRBV10-3 with TRBJ1-2; no reliable D call. Germline V gene sequence: CDR1 ENHRY, CDR2 SYGVKD. The CDR3 extends over 14 amino acids. Trimming cost V 5 bases and J 4 bases, with 14 bases left between them. The CDR3, as DNA: TGTGCCATCAGTCCAGAACCATCCTTCTATGGCTACACCTTC. It yields the protein CAISPEPSFYGYTF.

This chain uses TRBV11-2 with TRBJ2-1; no reliable D call. Trimming removed 3 bases from V and 6 bases from J, with 12 bases in between. Germline CDR1 is SGHAT and CDR2 is FQNNGV. The CDR3 contains 14 residues. In DNA, the CDR3 is TGTGCCAGCAGCTTTGTAGGTAGCCCCAATGAGCAGTTCTTC. Translating it yields CASSFVGSPNEQFF.

This chain connects TRBV19 to TRBJ2-1; 8 bases are a match to TRBD1. This CDR3 spans 15 amino acids. The V and J ends lost 5 bases and 3 bases, in that order; junction bases with no gene match: 6. Germline CDR1 reads LNHDA; CDR2 reads SQIVND (reference sequence). Written as DNA, the CDR3 is TGTGCCAGTAGTTTCAGGACAGGGAACTACAATGAGCAGTTCTTC. As protein: CASSFRTGNYNEQFF.

V is TRBV28 and J is TRBJ2-4, with TRBD2 identical over 7 bases. Trimming at V came to 3 bases and at J to 1 base, leaving 3 bases not matched to a gene. Germline values: CDR1 MDHEN, CDR2 SYDVKM. CDR3 size: 15 residues. Here the CDR3 DNA reads TGTGCCAGCAGTTTCGCGGGAGATGCCAAAAACATTCAGTACTTC. Protein product: CASSFAGDAKNIQYF.

This chain connects TRBV27 to TRBJ1-2; possibly TRBD1 for D (6 bases). V was clipped by 2 bases and J by 7 bases, with 14 bases between them. This CDR3 has 14 residues. Germline V gene sequence: CDR1 MNHEY, CDR2 SMNVEV (reference sequence). The CDR3 DNA reads as TGTGCCAGCAGTTTAGGGACAAGAGGCGGTGGCTACACCTTC. This translates into CASSLGTRGGGYTF.

V and J are TRBV18 and TRBJ2-7; 10 bases match TRBD2. The CDR3 sequence is 14 residues long. Germline-derived CDR1 and CDR2 are KGHSH and LQKENI. The J segment lost 5 bases and the V segment lost 2 bases, leaving 3 bases of the junction unmatched. The CDR3 spells CASSPRLAGDEQYF. The CDR3 coding sequence is TGTGCCAGCTCACCAAGGCTAGCGGGAGACGAGCAGTACTTC.

In this sample, this clone turned up a few times. The rearrangement links TRBV5-8 to TRBJ2-7; TRBD2 matches at 7 bases. The germline CDR1 and CDR2 sequences are SGHTS and YDEGEE. Trimming at V came to 1 base and at J to 1 base, leaving 8 bases not matched to a gene. This CDR3 has 16 residues. In DNA form, the CDR3 reads TGTGCCAGCAGCTTGACCAGGGACTACCGATCCTACGAGCAGTACTTC. Amino acids: CASSLTRDYRSYEQYF.

This clone appeared a few times. This sequence joins TRBV29-1 and TRBJ2-3; TRBD2 matches 11 bases. V lost 4 bases to trimming and J lost 0 bases; unmatched junction nucleotides: 6. Germline CDR1 SQVTM, CDR2 ANQGSEA. CDR3 length: 16 amino acids. DNA of the CDR3: TGCAGCGTTGGGGGGGGACTAGCGGCCAGCACAGATACGCAGTATTTT. Its translation: CSVGGGLAASTDTQYF.

The chain joins TRBV30 to TRBJ2-7; no clear D. CDR3 size: 10 residues. Germline CDR1 is GTSNPN and CDR2 is SVGIG (reference sequence). CDR3 DNA: TGTGCGGTCGGAGTCTACGAGCAGTACTTC. Amino acids: CAVGVYEQYF.

Only a few counts were recorded for this clone. The chain is built from TRBV28 and TRBJ2-4; 8 positions agree with TRBD1. Germline V gene data show CDR1 as MDHEN and CDR2 as SYDVKM. Trimming at V came to 4 bases and at J to 7 bases, leaving 6 bases not matched to a gene. CDR3 length equals 14 residues. The CDR3 DNA reads TGTGCCAGCAGTTCCAGGGGGCGCATCAACATTCAGTACTTC. This codes for CASSSRGRINIQYF.

This clone was observed a few times. The CDR3 here is CASSFSPGHLEETQYF. In DNA, the CDR3 is TGTGCCAGCAGCTTCTCACCGGGACACCTAGAAGAGACCCAGTACTTC. The gene calls are TRBV7-9 and TRBJ2-5; possibly TRBD1 for D (6 bases). V lost 3 bases to trimming and J lost 3 bases, with 17 bases between them. Germline values: CDR1 SEHNR, CDR2 FQNEAQ (reference sequence). The CDR3 totals 16 residues.

Notes on this clone: Other nucleotide sequences in the sample specify the same CDR3. The DNA for the CDR3 is TGCGCCAGCAGCTTGGCCGGGACTAGCGGGAGAACAGATACGCAGTATTTT. It translates to CASSLAGTSGRTDTQYF. The chain recombines TRBV5-1 with TRBJ2-3; TRBD2 matches at 14 bases. The CDR3 consists of 17 residues. V lost 0 bases, J lost 3 bases, and 3 bases stayed unmatched. CDR1 and CDR2 (germline): SGHRS, YFSETQ.

The V gene is TRBV5-8, the J gene TRBJ2-7; 7 bases are shared with TRBD1. Germline CDR1 reads SGHTS; CDR2 reads YDEGEE. This CDR3 is built from 15 residues. The V and J ends lost 4 bases and 4 bases, in that order; junction bases with no gene match: 11. The CDR3 reads CASSRLPGQQYEQYF. CDR3 coding DNA: TGTGCCAGCAGCAGACTCCCGGGACAGCAATACGAGCAGTACTTC.

This chain links TRBV14 with TRBJ2-3, with 8 bases that match TRBD2. The CDR3 sequence is 16 residues long. CDR1 and CDR2 from the germline V gene are SGHDN and FVKESK. Trimming removed 3 bases from V and 0 bases from J; junction bases left unmatched: 5. CDR3 sequence reads: CASSQELAGSTDTQYF. The DNA for the CDR3 is TGTGCCAGCAGCCAGGAATTAGCGGGGAGCACAGATACGCAGTATTTT.

The chain links TRBV27 to TRBJ2-5, with 10 bases aligning to TRBD2. V was clipped by 3 bases and J by 2 bases; unmatched bases: 3. The CDR3 totals 15 residues. Looked up from germline, CDR1 is MNHEY and CDR2 is SMNVEV (reference sequence). In DNA form, the CDR3 reads TGTGCCAGCAGTTTTTTACTAGCGGGACAAGAGACCCAGTACTTC. It translates to CASSFLLAGQETQYF.

This clone showed up just a few times. J is TRBJ2-5 and V is TRBV10-3; 9 bases fit TRBD1. Germline V CDR1 and CDR2: ENHRY, SYGVKD. This CDR3 is 14 amino acids long. Unmatched junction bases numbered 5, after V lost 6 bases and J lost 3 bases. The CDR3 is CAIRSGTGKETQYF. As DNA, the CDR3 is TGTGCCATCAGATCCGGGACAGGGAAAGAGACCCAGTACTTC.

This clone was counted a few times. The rearrangement uses TRBV5-1 and TRBJ2-7; D perhaps matches TRBD1 (5 bases). CDR3 size: 14 residues. Trimming shortened V by 3 bases and J by 2 bases, and 12 bases separated the two germline ends. Germline V CDR1 and CDR2: SGHRS, YFSETQ. CDR3 loop: CASSWMDIAYEQYF. CDR3 DNA: TGCGCCAGCAGCTGGATGGACATAGCCTACGAGCAGTACTTC.

The chain is built from TRBV13 and TRBJ2-7; 9 bases are a match to TRBD2. The CDR3 length is 14 residues. Germline CDR1 and CDR2: PRHDT and FYEKMQ (reference sequence). V gave up 1 base and J gave up 6 bases; unmatched junction bases: 4. The CDR3 region is CASSLVREGPEQYF. The CDR3 nucleotides are TGTGCCAGCAGCTTAGTGCGGGAGGGCCCCGAGCAGTACTTC.

The chain is built from TRBV30 and TRBJ1-5; D possibly corresponds to TRBD1 (5 bases). This CDR3 region has 13 residues. CDR1 GTSNPN and CDR2 SVGIG come from the germline V gene (reference sequence). Trimming removed 0 bases at V and 7 bases at J, with 10 bases between. Here the CDR3 reads CAWSVDSSQPQHF. CDR3 bases: TGTGCCTGGAGTGTAGACAGCAGCCAGCCCCAGCATTTT.

The chain combines TRBV6-5 with TRBJ2-1; 7 nucleotides match TRBD2. The length of the CDR3 is 16 residues. Germline CDR1 MNHEY, CDR2 SVGAGI. The V gene end was trimmed by 4 bases and the J gene end by 8 bases; junction bases not matched to a gene: 14. CDR3 region: CASSSLSTGTKYEQFF. The CDR3 coding sequence is TGTGCCAGCAGTTCCCTCAGCACCGGGACTAAGTATGAGCAGTTCTTC.

This clone was seen more than once but under ten times. This sequence joins TRBV7-8 and TRBJ2-7; D possibly corresponds to TRBD2 (5 bases). V was trimmed by 5 bases and J by 7 bases, leaving 12 bases between them. CDR3 length equals 12 residues. Germline V gene lookup returns CDR1 SGHVS and CDR2 FQNEAQ. CDR3 sequence (DNA): TGTGCCAGCAGCGGGAGATCGGGAGAGCAGTACTTC. It encodes CASSGRSGEQYF.

This clone was picked up a small number of times. This chain links TRBV14 with TRBJ2-1, with D possibly matching TRBD1 (6 bases). The CDR3 covers 13 residues. Germline V lookup: CDR1 SGHDN, CDR2 FVKESK. V lost 4 bases, J lost 5 bases, and 9 bases lay in between. The CDR3 bases are TGTGCCAGCAGCCTTAGGGACAACAATGAGCAGTTCTTC. It is translated as CASSLRDNNEQFF. The complete variable domain, with remaining parts taken from reference TRBV14 and TRBJ2-1, reads EAGVTQFPSHSVIEKGQTVTLRCDPISGHDNLYWYRRVMGKEIKFLLHFVKESKQDESGMPNNRFLAERTGGTYSTLKVQPAELEDSGVYFCASSLRDNNEQFFGPGTRLTVL.

This clone has only a few counts. The rearrangement joins TRBV7-2 to TRBJ2-1; 7 nucleotides match TRBD2. The CDR3 runs to 17 residues. With V trimmed by 2 bases and J by 7 bases, 14 bases remained unmatched. Germline V gene lookup returns CDR1 SGHTA and CDR2 FQGNSA. The CDR3 protein is CASSLRGWGGLPNEQFF. In DNA, the CDR3 is TGTGCCAGCAGCTTACGGGGCTGGGGGGGACTGCCGAATGAGCAGTTCTTC.

In this sample, this clone turned up a few times. The rearrangement uses TRBV29-1 and TRBJ1-4; TRBD1 agrees at 8 bases. CDR1 is SQVTM, CDR2 ANQGSEA, per germline. This CDR3 is built from 15 residues. V lost 6 bases, J lost 6 bases, and 12 bases stayed unmatched. The CDR3 DNA reads TGCAGCGTGTCCAGGGGGCCAGGTTATGATGAAAAACTGTTTTTT. Encoded protein: CSVSRGPGYDEKLFF.